This T cell receptor (beta chain) was captured by sequencing in a study of shared clonotypes between healthy human individuals (TCRdb year 2020). Turning to the overall study: Three men and two women, aged 18 to 49 years, made up the cohort. Per donor, three plates each were used for CD4 naive and CD4 memory, two for CD8 naive, and one for CD8 memory. Blood TCR repertoires of roughly five healthy adults were deeply sequenced to estimate repertoire size and the extent of clonotype sharing between individuals. To increase sequencing depth and limit assay-specific biases, different laboratories used diverse techniques to prepare libraries and sequence TCR repertoires. Each donor's leukapheresis produced roughly between roughly 0.85 and 9.5 billion PBMCs.

Comments on this clone: Its specific antigen is unknown. One base away there is no much larger clone; base qualities are not given.

Taken from cysteine to phenylalanine, the CDR3 has 12 residues. CDR3 DNA is the only sequence kept; it has 36 bases, read in frame from the first base. Trimming costs V 3 bases and J 4 bases, and their ends lie 4 bases apart. Per the germline V gene (reference sequence), LNHDA is the CDR1 and SQIVND is the CDR2. Here is what the overall study found, with its caveats: Even with the large sequencing depth, rarefaction of the sorted-subset datasets indicated that sequencing was incomplete. The small number of donors limited the genetic and exposure-history diversity represented. Naive subsets generally had larger estimated clonotype richness than memory subsets. Across several donors, approximately 5% of naive CD4, 3% to 4% of naive CD8, 2.3% of memory CD4, and roughly 0.41% of memory CD8 clonotypes were shared. Pairwise subsampling indicated that sequencing depth was expected to affect the degree of clonotype sharing among donors. Compared with non-shared clonotypes, clonotypes shared by all four sorted-subset donors had higher generation probabilities. Only blood was sampled, and tissue TCR repertoires likely differ from those in blood.

Using the deep immunoSEQ assay, multiplex PCR amplified TCR CDR3 regions from genomic DNA. For each cell subset, the extracted genomic DNA was distributed evenly across all wells of several immunoSEQ 96-well plates, and each plate served as one replicate. Each replicate PCR for sorted subsets received 200 ng genomic DNA, equal to around 32,000 T cell genomes. The purified libraries were quantified using a Qubit 3.0 fluorometer, sized with a Bioanalyzer 2100, and then quantified again using the KAPA Library Quantification kit. Every immunoSEQ 96-well plate was sequenced on a dedicated single-read 150-cycle Illumina NextSeq 550 flow cell. Turning to the authors' computational methods: Because the immunoSEQ output held only junctional sequences and lacked quality scores, the filtering could not match the filtering applied to full-length reads. To assign V/J genes and CDR3, sequences were annotated using PyIR, a Python wrapper for IgBLAST v1.9, with IMGT germline references. Reads were removed for weak V/J assignments (E-value above 1e-6), missing CDR3, stop codons, out-of-frame junctions, or ambiguous translated residues. V3J clonotypes were defined as sequences sharing an identical inferred V gene, J gene, and CDR3 amino acid sequence. Percentage overlap between repertoires was computed as shared unique clonotypes divided by the size of the smaller repertoire. RTK rarefaction, the Chao1 estimator, and Recon v2.1 estimates of unobserved clonotypes were used to assess repertoire richness. OLGA was used to compute generation probabilities for all TCRbeta clonotypes that the gDNA method yielded from a few donors. The table comes from immuneACCESS by way of TCRdb, which keeps in-frame sequences with V and J called. Part of the clones is missing from these tables; in studies checked, under half for an unresolved V gene and the rest for unknown reasons. The DNA was the basis for D and trimming; V, J and clone size are from that table. This sample gives about 960,000 clones in total; about three quarters of them show up just once. Of the sample, about 1.5% is held by the ten largest clones.

The donors were healthy, HIV-negative adults who had no recently reported acute infections or vaccinations. Every donor was a Caucasian adult residing in Nashville, Tennessee, USA. Magnetic negative selection was used to enrich CD4+ T cells, after which naive cells were positively selected on CD45RA and the negative fraction became the memory subset. Blood was collected by leukapheresis, and PBMCs were isolated by Ficoll-Histopaque density gradient centrifugation and then cryopreserved in liquid nitrogen vapor phase. Analytical flow cytometry was used to check the purity and quantity of each magnetically sorted T cell population. From each sorted fraction, genomic DNA was isolated and quantified by UV absorbance on a Nanodrop 2000c.

The receptor's source is a man between 18 and 35 years old in good health. What was sequenced was memory CD4+ T cells sorted from blood. Taken with the paper, the label for cell subset or site translates to: CD45RA-negative fraction. The V gene is TRBV19 and the J gene is TRBJ1-5; no D segment can be confidently identified. The sequence in DNA is TGTGCCAGTAGTATGACGAATCAGCCCCAGCATTTT. Its protein product is CASSMTNQPQHF.